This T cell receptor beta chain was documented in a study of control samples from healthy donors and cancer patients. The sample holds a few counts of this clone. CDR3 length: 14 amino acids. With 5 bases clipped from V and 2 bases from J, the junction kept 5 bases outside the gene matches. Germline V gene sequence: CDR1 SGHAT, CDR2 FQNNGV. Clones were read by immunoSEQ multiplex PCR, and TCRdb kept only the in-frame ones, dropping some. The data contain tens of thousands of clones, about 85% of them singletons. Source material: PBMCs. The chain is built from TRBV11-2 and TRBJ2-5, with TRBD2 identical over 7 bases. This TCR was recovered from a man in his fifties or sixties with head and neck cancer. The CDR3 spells CASSIWGGQETQYF. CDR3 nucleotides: TGTGCCAGCAGCATTTGGGGGGGACAAGAGACCCAGTACTTC.